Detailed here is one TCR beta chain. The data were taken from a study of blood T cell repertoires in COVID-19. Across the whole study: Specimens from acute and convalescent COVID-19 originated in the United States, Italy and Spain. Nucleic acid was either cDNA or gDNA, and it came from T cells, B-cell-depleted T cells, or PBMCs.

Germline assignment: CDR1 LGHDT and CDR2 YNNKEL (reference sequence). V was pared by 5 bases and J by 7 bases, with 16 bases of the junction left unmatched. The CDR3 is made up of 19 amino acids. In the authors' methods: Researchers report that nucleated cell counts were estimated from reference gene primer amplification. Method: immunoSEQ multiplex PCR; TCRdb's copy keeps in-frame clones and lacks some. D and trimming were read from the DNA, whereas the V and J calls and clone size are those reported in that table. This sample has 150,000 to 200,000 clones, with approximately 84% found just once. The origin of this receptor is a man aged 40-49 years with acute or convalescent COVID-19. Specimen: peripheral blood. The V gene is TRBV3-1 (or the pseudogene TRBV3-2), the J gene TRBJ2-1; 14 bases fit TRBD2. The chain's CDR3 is CASSASQTSGGAPRNEQFF. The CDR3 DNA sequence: TGTGCCAGCAGCGCCTCCCAGACTAGCGGGGGGGCCCCCCGAAATGAGCAGTTCTTC.